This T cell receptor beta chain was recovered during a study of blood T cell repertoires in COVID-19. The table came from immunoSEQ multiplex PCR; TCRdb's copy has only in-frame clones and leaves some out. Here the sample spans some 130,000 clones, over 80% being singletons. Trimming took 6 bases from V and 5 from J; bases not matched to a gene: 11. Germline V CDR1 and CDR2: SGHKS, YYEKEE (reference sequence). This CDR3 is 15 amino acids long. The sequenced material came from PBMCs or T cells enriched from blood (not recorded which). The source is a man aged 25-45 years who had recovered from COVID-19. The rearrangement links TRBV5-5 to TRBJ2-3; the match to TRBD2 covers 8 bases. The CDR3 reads CASTPWRGAGDTQYF. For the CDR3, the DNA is TGTGCCAGCACCCCGTGGCGGGGGGCTGGAGATACGCAGTATTTT.